One and the same sample provided the 9 T cell receptor beta chains below, sequenced in a study of glioma-infiltrating T cells. TCR alpha and beta CDR3 regions were amplified from RNA using iRepertoire nested multiplex PCR. TCRdb redid the calling of the multiplex PCR reads with MiXCR, one entry per CDR3 protein. Found here are 300,000 to 400,000 distinct CDR3 sequences, 41% of them singletons; the top ten hold 12%. Sequenced: glioma tissue, nonneoplastic brain tissue, or PBMCs (not recorded which). These receptors were obtained from a human donor with low-grade glioma or glioblastoma, undergoing nonglioma brain surgery, or in good health (not recorded which).

On this clonotype itself: Likely a read error: the CDR3 ends without its conserved phenylalanine or tryptophan. The V gene is TRBV10-3, the J gene TRBJ1-2; a weak D match, TRBD1 (6 bases). V dropped 2 bases and J dropped 1 base, with 11 bases sitting between them. The CDR3 extends over 15 amino acids. The germline CDR1 and CDR2 sequences are ENHRY and SYGVKD. CDR3 loop: CAISEQGTFNYGYTL. The CDR3 DNA is TGTGCCATCAGTGAGCAGGGGACCTTTAACTATGGCTACACCTTA.

A few counts support this clonotype. The chain has TRBV12-3 or TRBV12-4 and TRBJ1-5; a weak D match, TRBD1 (6 bases). V lost 6 bases to trimming and J lost 2 bases, with 14 bases between them. This CDR3 has 15 residues. CDR3 in DNA: TGTGCCAGCAGCCAGGGGTATGTGGGCAATCAGCCCCAGCATTTT. It codes for CASSQGYVGNQPQHF.

This clonotype was counted ten times or more. V gene TRBV10-3 combines with J gene TRBJ1-1; tentative D call: TRBD1 (6 bases). Trimming removed 6 bases from V and 2 bases from J, with 13 bases in between. The CDR3 runs to 14 residues. Germline V gives CDR1 ENHRY, CDR2 SYGVKD. CDR3 amino acids: CAIRIYRDNTEAFF. The CDR3 region has the DNA TGTGCCATCAGGATATACAGGGACAACACTGAAGCTTTCTTT.

This clonotype has a count of ten or more. V is TRBV20-1 and J is TRBJ2-5, with D perhaps matching TRBD1 (6 bases). CDR1 DFQATT and CDR2 SNEGSKA come from the germline V gene (reference sequence). V lost 1 base and J 4 bases, leaving 19 bases between the germline ends. CDR3 length: 16 amino acids. In DNA, the CDR3 is TGCAGTGCTAGAGGGAGACAGGACCCCCGGGGAGAGACCCAGTACTTC. It translates to CSARGRQDPRGETQYF.

In its sample, this clonotype was seen a few times. The rearrangement links TRBV7-6 to TRBJ2-1; D is ambiguous. In germline, CDR1 is SGHVS, CDR2 FNYEAQ. The CDR3 has 14 residues. The V end was cut by 5 bases, the J end by 2 bases, with 10 bases between. CDR3 sequence: CASSPGETYNEQFF. Here the CDR3 DNA reads TGTGCCAGCAGCCCCGGAGAAACCTACAATGAGCAGTTCTTC.

As to this clonotype: A much more abundant neighbour one base away suggests this may be a read error. V is TRBV28 and J is TRBJ1-2; D is uncertain. V lost 9 bases and J lost 5, with 13 bases in between. The CDR3 runs to 12 residues. Looked up from germline, CDR1 is MDHEN and CDR2 is SYDVKM. In DNA, the CDR3 is TGTGCCAGTCCAGACATCCGGTATGGCTACACCTTC. Its translation is CASPDIRYGYTF.

This clonotype was picked up many times. The chain combines TRBV6-6 with TRBJ2-3, with TRBD2 identical over 13 bases. J gave up 4 bases and V 3 bases, and 7 bases lay outside the gene matches. Germline values: CDR1 MNHNY, CDR2 SVGAGI (reference sequence). The CDR3 consists of 17 residues. In nucleotides, the CDR3 is TGTGCCAGCAGTTATTTAGGACTAGCGGGAGTCGCAGATACGCAGTATTTT. As protein: CASSYLGLAGVADTQYF.

This clonotype was found a few times. The V and J genes are TRBV2 and TRBJ1-6; the D is unclear. V lost 6 bases, J lost 5 bases, and 14 bases lay in between. Germline loops: CDR1 SNHLY, CDR2 FYNNEI. CDR3 size: 15 residues. This CDR3 is CASSALAGHNSPLHF. CDR3 nucleotide sequence: TGTGCCAGCAGCGCCCTCGCTGGGCATAATTCACCCCTCCACTTT. The full variable domain, rest sourced from reference TRBV2 and TRBJ1-6, is EPEVTQTPSHQVTQMGQEVILRCVPISNHLYFYWYRQILGQKVEFLVSFYNNEISEKSEIFDDQFSVERPDGSNFTLKIRSTKLEDSAMYFCASSALAGHNSPLHFGNGTRLTVT.

This clonotype has only a few counts. Possible read error: a much larger clone is one base away. V and J are TRBV27 and TRBJ2-3; 10 bases are a match to TRBD2. Germline values: CDR1 MNHEY, CDR2 SMNVEV (reference sequence). Trimming removed 7 bases from V and 6 bases from J; junction bases left unmatched: 7. The CDR3 consists of 14 residues. In DNA, the CDR3 is TGTGCCAGCACCCTTAGCGGGAGGAGTGATACGCAGTATTTT. It yields the protein CASTLSGRSDTQYF.